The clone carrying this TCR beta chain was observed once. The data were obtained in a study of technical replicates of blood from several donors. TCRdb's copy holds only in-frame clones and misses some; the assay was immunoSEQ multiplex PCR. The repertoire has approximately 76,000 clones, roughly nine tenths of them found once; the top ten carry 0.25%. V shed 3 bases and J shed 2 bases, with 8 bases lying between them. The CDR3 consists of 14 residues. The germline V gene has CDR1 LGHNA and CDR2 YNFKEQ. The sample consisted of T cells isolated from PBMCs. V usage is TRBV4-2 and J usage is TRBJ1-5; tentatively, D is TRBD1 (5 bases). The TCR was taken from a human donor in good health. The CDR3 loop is CASSHREGNQPQHF. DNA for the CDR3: TGTGCCAGCAGCCACAGGGAAGGCAATCAGCCCCAGCATTTT.